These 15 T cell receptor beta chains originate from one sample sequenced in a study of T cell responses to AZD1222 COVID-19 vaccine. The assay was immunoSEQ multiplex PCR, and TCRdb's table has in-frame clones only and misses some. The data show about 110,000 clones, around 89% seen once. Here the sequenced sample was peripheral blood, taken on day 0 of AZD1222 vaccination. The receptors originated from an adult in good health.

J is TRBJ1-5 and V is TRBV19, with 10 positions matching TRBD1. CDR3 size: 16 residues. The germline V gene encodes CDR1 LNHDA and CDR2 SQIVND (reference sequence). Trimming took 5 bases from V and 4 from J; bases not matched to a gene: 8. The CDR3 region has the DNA TGTGCCAGTAGTTCCAGGACAGGGGGTTTTAATCAGCCCCAGCATTTT. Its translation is CASSSRTGGFNQPQHF.

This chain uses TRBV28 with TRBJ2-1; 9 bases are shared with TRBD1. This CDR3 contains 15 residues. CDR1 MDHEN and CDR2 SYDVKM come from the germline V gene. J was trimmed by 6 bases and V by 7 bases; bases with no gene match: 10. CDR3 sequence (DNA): TGTGCCAGCATTCTTGTGGGACAGGGTGCCAATGAGCAGTTCTTC. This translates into CASILVGQGANEQFF. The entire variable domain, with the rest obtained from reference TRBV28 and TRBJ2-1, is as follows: DVKVTQSSRYLVKRTGEKVFLECVQDMDHENMFWYRQDPGLGLRLIYFSYDVKMKEKGDIPEGYSVSREKKERFSLILESASTNQTSMYLCASILVGQGANEQFFGPGTRLTVL.

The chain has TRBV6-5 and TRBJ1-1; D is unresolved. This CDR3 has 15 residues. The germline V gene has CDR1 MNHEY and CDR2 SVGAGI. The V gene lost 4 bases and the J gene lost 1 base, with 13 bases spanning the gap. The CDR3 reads CASSSSEGGNTEAFF. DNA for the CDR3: TGTGCCAGCAGTTCTAGCGAGGGAGGGAACACTGAAGCTTTCTTT.

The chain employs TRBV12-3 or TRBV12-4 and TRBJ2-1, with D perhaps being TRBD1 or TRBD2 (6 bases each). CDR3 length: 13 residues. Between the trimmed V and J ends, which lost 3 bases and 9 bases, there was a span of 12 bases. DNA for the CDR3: TGTGCCAGCAGTTTGAAGGGGGGCAGTGAGCAGTTCTTC. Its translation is CASSLKGGSEQFF.

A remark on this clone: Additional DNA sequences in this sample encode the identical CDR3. The CDR3 protein is CASSFGTANEKLFF. The CDR3 DNA follows: TGTGCCAGCAGCTTCGGGACAGCGAATGAAAAACTGTTTTTT. This sequence joins TRBV7-2 and TRBJ1-4, with 7 bases identical to TRBD1. The V and J ends lost 3 bases and 5 bases, in that order; junction bases with no gene match: 3. Germline values: CDR1 SGHTA, CDR2 FQGNSA. CDR3 length equals 14 residues.

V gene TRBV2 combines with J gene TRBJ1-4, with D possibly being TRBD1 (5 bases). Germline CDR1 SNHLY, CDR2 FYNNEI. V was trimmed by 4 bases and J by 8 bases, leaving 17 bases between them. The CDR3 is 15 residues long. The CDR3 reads CASSVGPRAWEKLFF. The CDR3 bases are TGTGCCAGCAGTGTGGGGCCCCGGGCGTGGGAAAAACTGTTTTTT.

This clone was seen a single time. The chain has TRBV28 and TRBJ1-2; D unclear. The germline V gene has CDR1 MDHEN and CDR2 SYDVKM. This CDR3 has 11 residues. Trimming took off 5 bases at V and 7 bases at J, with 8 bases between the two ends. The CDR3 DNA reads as TGTGCCAGCAGTCCCCGAGGTGGCTACACCTTC. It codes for CASSPRGGYTF.

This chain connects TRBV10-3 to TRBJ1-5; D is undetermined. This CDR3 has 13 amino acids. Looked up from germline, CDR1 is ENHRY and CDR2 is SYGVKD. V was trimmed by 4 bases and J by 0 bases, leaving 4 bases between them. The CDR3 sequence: CAISADSNQPQHF. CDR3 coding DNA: TGTGCCATCAGTGCAGATAGCAATCAGCCCCAGCATTTT.

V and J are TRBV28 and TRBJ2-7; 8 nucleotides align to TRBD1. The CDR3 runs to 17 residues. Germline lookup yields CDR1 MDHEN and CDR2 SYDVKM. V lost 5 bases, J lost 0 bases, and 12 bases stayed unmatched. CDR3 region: CASSVEYSDRASYEQYF. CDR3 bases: TGTGCCAGCAGTGTCGAATACTCGGACAGGGCCTCCTACGAGCAGTACTTC. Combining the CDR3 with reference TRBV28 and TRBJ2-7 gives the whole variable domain DVKVTQSSRYLVKRTGEKVFLECVQDMDHENMFWYRQDPGLGLRLIYFSYDVKMKEKGDIPEGYSVSREKKERFSLILESASTNQTSMYLCASSVEYSDRASYEQYFGPGTRLTVT.

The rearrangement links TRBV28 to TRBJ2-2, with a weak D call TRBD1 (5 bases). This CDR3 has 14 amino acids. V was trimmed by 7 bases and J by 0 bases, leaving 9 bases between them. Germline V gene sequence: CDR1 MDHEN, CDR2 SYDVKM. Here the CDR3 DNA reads TGTGCCAGCATACGACAGCCGAACACCGGGGAGCTGTTTTTT. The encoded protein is CASIRQPNTGELFF.

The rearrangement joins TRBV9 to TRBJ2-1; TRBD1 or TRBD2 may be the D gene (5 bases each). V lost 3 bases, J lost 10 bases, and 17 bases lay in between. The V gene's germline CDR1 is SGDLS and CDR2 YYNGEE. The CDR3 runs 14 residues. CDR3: CASSARLGAYEQFF. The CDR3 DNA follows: TGTGCCAGCAGCGCCCGCCTCGGGGCATACGAGCAGTTCTTC.

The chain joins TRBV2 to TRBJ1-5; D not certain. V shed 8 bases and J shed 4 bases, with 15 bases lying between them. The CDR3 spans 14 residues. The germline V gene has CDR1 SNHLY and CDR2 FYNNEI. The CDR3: CASRRVSGNQPQHF. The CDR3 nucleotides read TGTGCCAGCCGACGCGTTTCTGGGAATCAGCCCCAGCATTTT.

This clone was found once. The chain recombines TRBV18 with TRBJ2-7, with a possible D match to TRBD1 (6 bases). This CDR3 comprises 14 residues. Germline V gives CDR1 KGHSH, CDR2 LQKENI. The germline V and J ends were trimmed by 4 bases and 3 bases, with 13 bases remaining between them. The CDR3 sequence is CASSQDRPIYEQYF. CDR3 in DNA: TGTGCCAGCTCACAAGACAGGCCGATCTACGAGCAGTACTTC. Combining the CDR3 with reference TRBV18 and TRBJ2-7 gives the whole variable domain NAGVMQNPRHLVRRRGQEARLRCSPMKGHSHVYWYRQLPEEGLKFMVYLQKENIIDESGMPKERFSAEFPKEGPSILRIQQVVRGDSAAYFCASSQDRPIYEQYFGPGTRLTVT.

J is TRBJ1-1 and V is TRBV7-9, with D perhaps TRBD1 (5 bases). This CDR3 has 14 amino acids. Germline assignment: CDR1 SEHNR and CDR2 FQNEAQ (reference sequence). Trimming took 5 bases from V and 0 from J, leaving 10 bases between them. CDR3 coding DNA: TGTGCCAGCAGCCCGCCAGGGATGAACACTGAAGCTTTCTTT. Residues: CASSPPGMNTEAFF.

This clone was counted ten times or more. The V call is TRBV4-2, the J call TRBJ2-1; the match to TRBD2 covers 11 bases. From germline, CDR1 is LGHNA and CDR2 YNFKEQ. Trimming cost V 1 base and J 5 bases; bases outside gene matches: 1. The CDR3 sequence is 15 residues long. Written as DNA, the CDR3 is TGTGCCAGCAGCCAAGGGACTAGCGGGCACAATGAGCAGTTCTTC. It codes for CASSQGTSGHNEQFF.